What follows are 24 T cell receptor beta chains derived from one specimen sequenced in a study of blood T cell repertoires in COVID-19. Generated by immunoSEQ multiplex PCR, the TCRdb table keeps only in-frame clones and is missing some. The table has a few hundred thousand clones, about 90% seen once. The sample taken for sequencing was PBMCs or T cells enriched from blood (not recorded which). The receptor set was obtained from a woman in her forties or fifties who had been exposed to COVID-19.

The chain uses TRBV30 and TRBJ2-7, with D unclear. The V end was cut by 2 bases, the J end by 3 bases, with 11 bases between. This CDR3 comprises 13 residues. Germline lookup yields CDR1 GTSNPN and CDR2 SVGIG (reference sequence). CDR3 nucleotide sequence: TGTGCCTGGAGTTTCGGTTCAGGCTACGAGCAGTACTTC. Translated: CAWSFGSGYEQYF.

Many counts were recorded for this clone. The rearrangement links TRBV14 to TRBJ1-2; D not certain. Trimming cost V 1 base and J 4 bases, with 7 bases left between them. Germline lookup yields CDR1 SGHDN and CDR2 FVKESK. CDR3 length: 13 amino acids. The CDR3 nucleotides are TGTGCCAGCAGCCAAGTACCAGGCTATGGCTACACCTTC. Encoded protein: CASSQVPGYGYTF.

The chain links TRBV5-4 to TRBJ2-7; D possibly corresponds to TRBD2 (7 bases). The CDR3 runs 14 residues. Germline V gives CDR1 SGHNT, CDR2 YYREEE (reference sequence). The ends were cut back, 1 base at V and 5 bases at J, with 13 bases in the middle. The CDR3 loop reads CASSLSAGGHEQYF. CDR3 nucleotides: TGTGCCAGCAGCTTGTCGGCCGGGGGGCACGAGCAGTACTTC.

V and J are TRBV5-6 and TRBJ2-7; 10 nucleotides align to TRBD1. CDR1 and CDR2 (germline): SGHDT, YYEEEE. The CDR3 loop spans 13 amino acids. J was trimmed by 7 bases and V by 4 bases; bases with no gene match: 5. CDR3 amino acids: CASSMGTGVEQYF. CDR3 in DNA: TGTGCCAGCAGCATGGGGACAGGGGTGGAGCAGTACTTC.

The chain combines TRBV19 with TRBJ2-6; 8 bases line up with TRBD1. V gave up 3 bases and J gave up 0 bases; unmatched junction bases: 10. Germline V gene lookup returns CDR1 LNHDA and CDR2 SQIVND (reference sequence). This CDR3 is built from 19 residues. CDR3 loop: CASSIRGTGVLSGANVLTF. The DNA for the CDR3 is TGTGCCAGTAGTATCCGGGGGACAGGCGTACTCTCTGGGGCCAACGTCCTGACTTTC.

This CDR3 reads CSVEDEGTPNIYGYTF. DNA of the CDR3: TGCAGCGTTGAAGATGAGGGGACTCCAAATATATATGGCTACACCTTC. The chain has TRBV29-1 and TRBJ1-2; tentatively, D is TRBD1 (5 bases). This CDR3 spans 16 amino acids. With 0 bases removed from V and 5 bases from J, the gap between germline ends came to 19 bases. In germline, CDR1 is SQVTM, CDR2 ANQGSEA.

The V gene is TRBV14, the J gene TRBJ2-1; no clear D. This CDR3 is built from 15 residues. CDR1 and CDR2 from the germline V gene are SGHDN and FVKESK. The V gene lost 1 base and the J gene lost 3 bases, with 10 bases spanning the gap. The CDR3 DNA sequence: TGTGCCAGCAGCCAAGGGCGGAGTCTCTACAATGAGCAGTTCTTC. It encodes CASSQGRSLYNEQFF.

The CDR3 reads CASSVARSANTEAFF. CDR3 nucleotides: TGTGCCAGCAGTGTAGCTCGGTCCGCGAACACTGAAGCTTTCTTT. The chain links TRBV2 to TRBJ1-1; D unclear. This CDR3 is 15 amino acids long. V lost 4 bases to trimming and J lost 1 base, with 13 bases between them. The germline V gene encodes CDR1 SNHLY and CDR2 FYNNEI.

This chain links TRBV7-2 with TRBJ2-6; no definite D call. The CDR3 extends over 15 amino acids. Trimming took 2 bases from V and 0 from J, leaving 5 bases between them. Germline CDR1 is SGHTA and CDR2 is FQGNSA. This CDR3 reads CASSLSSSGANVLTF. The CDR3 coding sequence is TGTGCCAGCAGCTTATCGAGCTCTGGGGCCAACGTCCTGACTTTC. The full variable domain, with the rest looked up from reference TRBV7-2 and TRBJ2-6, is GAGVSQSPSNKVTEKGKDVELRCDPISGHTALYWYRQSLGQGLEFLIYFQGNSAPDKSGLPSDRFSAERTGGSVSTLTIQRTQQEDSAVYLCASSLSSSGANVLTFGAGSRLTVL.

The chain's CDR3 is CASSQDAGQGGRGYTF. CDR3 DNA sequence: TGTGCCAGCAGCCAAGATGCGGGACAGGGCGGTCGGGGCTACACCTTC. The chain is built from TRBV4-2 and TRBJ1-2, with 9 bases that match TRBD1. This CDR3 is 16 amino acids long. V lost 0 bases to trimming and J lost 8 bases; unmatched junction nucleotides: 10. CDR1 and CDR2 from the germline V gene are LGHNA and YNFKEQ.

The V and J genes are TRBV6-4 and TRBJ1-2; TRBD1 matches 7 bases. J lost 7 bases, V lost 10 bases, and 12 bases had no gene match. The CDR3 loop spans 13 amino acids. Germline assignment: CDR1 MRHNA and CDR2 SNTAGT. This CDR3 reads CATPVDRVSGYTF. The CDR3 region has the DNA TGTGCCACCCCAGTCGACAGGGTAAGTGGCTACACCTTC.

The genes are TRBV2 and TRBJ1-5, with a possible D match to TRBD1 (5 bases). Trimming cost V 5 bases and J 2 bases, with 13 bases left between them. The germline V gene has CDR1 SNHLY and CDR2 FYNNEI. The CDR3 totals 15 residues. CDR3 in amino acids: CASSRGGGGNQPQHF. CDR3 nucleotide sequence: TGTGCCAGCAGTAGAGGCGGGGGAGGCAATCAGCCCCAGCATTTT.

This chain joins TRBV5-8 and TRBJ1-4; unclear D gene. Germline V gene sequence: CDR1 SGHTS, CDR2 YDEGEE. Trimming shortened V by 0 bases and J by 6 bases, and 18 bases separated the two germline ends. This CDR3 contains 17 residues. CDR3: CASSLASVDGLDEKLFF. CDR3 coding DNA: TGTGCCAGCAGCTTGGCCTCGGTCGACGGGTTGGATGAAAAACTGTTTTTT.

The chain carries TRBV27 and TRBJ1-5; 9 bases align to TRBD1. The CDR3 spans 16 residues. Germline CDR1 reads MNHEY; CDR2 reads SMNVEV (reference sequence). The V gene end was trimmed by 5 bases and the J gene end by 2 bases; junction bases not matched to a gene: 7. The CDR3 sequence: CASSTTGGSGNQPQHF. For the CDR3, the DNA is TGTGCCAGCAGTACCACAGGGGGCAGTGGCAATCAGCCCCAGCATTTT.

The V call is TRBV7-2, the J call TRBJ1-2, with 7 bases that match TRBD1. Per the germline V gene, CDR1 is SGHTA and CDR2 is FQGNSA. CDR3 length: 14 residues. Unmatched junction bases numbered 5, after V lost 5 bases and J lost 2 bases. The CDR3 DNA follows: TGTGCCAGCAGCCCAGCGACAGGGAACTATGGCTACACCTTC. Its translation is CASSPATGNYGYTF.

The chain employs TRBV28 and TRBJ2-6; D uncertain. The CDR3 covers 15 residues. The V and J ends lost 2 bases and 0 bases respectively, with 5 bases between them. The V gene's germline CDR1 is MDHEN and CDR2 SYDVKM. CDR3 loop: CASSLRLSGANVLTF. The CDR3 region has the DNA TGTGCCAGCAGTTTACGTCTCTCTGGGGCCAACGTCCTGACTTTC.

The chain has TRBV4-1 and TRBJ2-2, with D perhaps TRBD1 (6 bases). V was trimmed by 3 bases and J by 6 bases, leaving 17 bases between them. The CDR3 runs to 16 residues. Germline CDR1 reads MGHRA; CDR2 reads YSYEKL. The CDR3 sequence is CASSQGGQGLAGELFF. DNA for the CDR3: TGCGCCAGCAGCCAGGGTGGGCAGGGGCTCGCCGGGGAGCTGTTTTTT.

This clone was detected once. The J gene is TRBJ1-2, the V gene TRBV30; 7 bases fit TRBD1. Germline V CDR1 and CDR2: GTSNPN, SVGIG (reference sequence). Trimming took 5 bases from V and 4 from J; bases not matched to a gene: 4. The CDR3 consists of 12 residues. CDR3 in amino acids: CAWSQGFYGYTF. In DNA, the CDR3 is TGTGCCTGGTCACAGGGGTTCTATGGCTACACCTTC.

This clone showed up just a few times. The chain links TRBV4-1 to TRBJ1-4, with D possibly being TRBD1 (5 bases). Germline CDR1 and CDR2: MGHRA and YSYEKL. The length of the CDR3 is 17 residues. The ends were cut back, 0 bases at V and 1 base at J, with 12 bases in the middle. Written as DNA, the CDR3 is TGCGCCAGCAGCCAAGATCTTGTAGGGGTAACTAATGAAAAACTGTTTTTT. It translates to CASSQDLVGVTNEKLFF.

This sequence joins TRBV19 and TRBJ1-5, with a possible D match to TRBD1 (6 bases). Per germline, CDR1 LNHDA and CDR2 SQIVND (reference sequence). CDR3 size: 15 residues. V dropped 9 bases and J dropped 7 bases, with 22 bases sitting between them. The CDR3 reads CASGWKQGPYQPQHF. Written as DNA, the CDR3 is TGTGCCAGCGGGTGGAAACAGGGACCTTACCAGCCCCAGCATTTT.

The chain is built from TRBV20-1 and TRBJ2-1; D unclear. V was cut by 6 bases and J by 7 bases, with 4 bases left in between. Per germline, CDR1 DFQATT and CDR2 SNEGSKA (reference sequence). CDR3 length: 9 amino acids. The CDR3, as DNA: TGCAGTGCCAAAAATGAGCAGTTCTTC. It codes for CSAKNEQFF.

The chain recombines TRBV19 with TRBJ1-1; D is ambiguous. Trimming stripped 7 bases from V and 2 bases from J, with 8 bases between. In germline, CDR1 is LNHDA, CDR2 SQIVND (reference sequence). This CDR3 has 12 amino acids. For the CDR3, the DNA is TGTGCCAGTACCTTAGCAAACACTGAAGCTTTCTTT. Its translation: CASTLANTEAFF.

J is TRBJ2-3 and V is TRBV2; D not resolved. V lost 3 bases and J lost 2, with 24 bases in between. Germline V CDR1 and CDR2: SNHLY, FYNNEI. This CDR3 has 19 amino acids. The CDR3 DNA reads as TGTGCCAGCAGTGACCTCGGATATCAACAGTTCCCACTCACAGATACGCAGTATTTT. Translating it yields CASSDLGYQQFPLTDTQYF.

CDR3 nucleotide sequence: TGTGCCACCAGCAGAGACCCCGTGGCAGGGGCAAACACTGAAGCTTTCTTT. This codes for CATSRDPVAGANTEAFF. This rearrangement joins TRBV15 to TRBJ1-1, with TRBD1 as a possible D gene (6 bases). The germline gives CDR1 LNHNV, CDR2 YYDKDF (reference sequence). Trimming cost V 0 bases and J 2 bases, with 16 bases left between them. The CDR3 totals 17 residues.